This TCR beta chain appears in the sequencing data of a study of beta chain features in type 1 diabetes. Points from the study as a whole: Type 1 diabetes patients had TCRB CDR3s that were shorter (moderately but significantly so) in all four CD4+ subsets. Resolution of whether HLA type affects TCRB rearrangement was not achieved here. Sequencing the cDNA could make cells with high TCR expression show up more than they should.

Sorted cells reached over 95% purity in every population. All of the isolated RNA was reverse transcribed, so expressed TCRB transcripts were sequenced. Only in-frame clones appear in the TCRdb table, and some are missing; sequencing was by immunoSEQ multiplex PCR. This sample has 500,000 to 800,000 clones, with roughly 12% found just once. Regarding this clone: Its target is not known.

CDR3 size: 15 residues. Germline CDR1 reads MGHRA; CDR2 reads YSYEKL. Trimming took 0 bases from V and 2 from J, leaving 10 bases between them. The origin of this receptor is a man under 40 with type 1 diabetes. The specimen sequenced was naive CD4+ T cells from blood. The chain employs TRBV4-1 and TRBJ1-2; D not certain. CDR3 loop: CASSQDRRTNYGYTF. In nucleotides, the CDR3 is TGCGCCAGCAGCCAAGATAGGAGAACCAACTATGGCTACACCTTC.